Listed below are T cell receptor beta chains from one sample, sequenced in a study of persistence of HIV-infected CD4 T cells. These receptors lack a known antigen. Profiling relied on immunoSEQ multiplex PCR, and the TCRdb table lists in-frame clones only, not all of them. The sample has tens of thousands of clones; 65% to 75% are singletons. The specimen was CD4+ T cells sorted from PBMCs after approximately 19-hour stimulation, collected from a patient who received antiretroviral therapy. The origin of the receptors is an adult man with HIV who was CMV-seropositive. Both conserved end residues are part of each CDR3. The D gene is left open where the match is weak. Some rows mark clone size as missing; the rest say once, few, many or name a class of expanded clone.

>NA|NA|TRBJ1-6|TRBV5-1
TGCGCCAGCAGCTTGGGACGCGGGGAGAATTCACCCCTCCACTTT
CASSLGRGENSPLHF
>NA|medium-sized|TRBJ1-1|TRBV20-1
TGCAGTGCTAGTCAGTTTGGCCTGAACACTGAAGCTTTCTTT
CSASQFGLNTEAFF
>TRBD1|NA|TRBJ1-1|TRBV7-6
TGTGCCAGCAGCCCAAGGACAGGAGGAATGAACACTGAAGCTTTCTTT
CASSPRTGGMNTEAFF
>TRBD2|medium-sized|TRBJ2-3|TRBV7-3
TGTGCCAGCAGCTACCTTCCGACTAGCGGAACAGATACGCAGTATTTT
CASSYLPTSGTDTQYF
>NA|few|TRBJ1-1|TRBV6-1
TGTGCCAGCAGTGAAAGCCACAGGGACACTGAAGCTTTCTTT
CASSESHRDTEAFF
>TRBD1|NA|TRBJ1-3|TRBV6-6
TGTGCCAGCAGTCCCTCGGACAGGGCTGGAAACACCATATATTTT
CASSPSDRAGNTIYF
>NA|few|TRBJ2-7|TRBV2
TGTGCCAGCAGGTCTACAGTAACAGTCGACGAGCAGTACTTC
CASRSTVTVDEQYF
>NA|NA|TRBJ2-7|TRBV28
TGTGCCAGCAGGGGCCAGGGGGGAAACTACGAGCAGTACTTC
CASRGQGGNYEQYF
>NA|NA|TRBJ2-3|TRBV19
TGTGCCAGTAGCGTATGGGTGGGGACTGGCACAGATACGCAGTATTTT
CASSVWVGTGTDTQYF
>TRBD1|few|TRBJ2-5|TRBV29-1
TGCAGCGTCGCACTTAGACAGGGTGAGACCCAGTACTTC
CSVALRQGETQYF
>TRBD1|few|TRBJ2-7|TRBV3-1/TRBV3-2
TGTGCCAGCAGCCCGGGACAGGGGACCTACGAGCAGTACTTC
CASSPGQGTYEQYF
>TRBD1|NA|TRBJ1-5|TRBV6-5
TGTGCCAGCATGGCACAGGGGAATCAGCCCCAGCATTTT
CASMAQGNQPQHF
>NA|NA|TRBJ1-2|TRBV6-1
TGTGCCAGCAGTGAACAGGGGAGGCTCTATGGCTACACCTTC
CASSEQGRLYGYTF
>NA|NA|TRBJ1-3|TRBV6-5
TGTGCCACCAGACAGGAGGGAAACTCTGGAAACACCATATATTTT
CATRQEGNSGNTIYF
>NA|NA|TRBJ1-1|TRBV20-1
TGCAGTGCGTTGGAGAACACTGAAGCTTTCTTT
CSALENTEAFF
>NA|NA|TRBJ2-1|TRBV19
TGTGCCAGTAGCCTCAACCCTAACCCCCCCCACAATGAGCAGTTCTTC
CASSLNPNPPHNEQFF
>NA|NA|TRBJ2-3|TRBV5-1
TGCGCCAGCAGCGGGGGCAGAATCACAGATACGCAGTATTTT
CASSGGRITDTQYF
>TRBD2|NA|TRBJ2-6|TRBV23-1
TGCGCCAGCAGTCAATCCCCGGGGGGGCAGGGTTCTTCTGGGGCCAACGTCCTGACTTTC
CASSQSPGGQGSSGANVLTF
>TRBD2|NA|TRBJ2-1|TRBV5-5
TGTGCCAGCAGCGATCCGGGGGGTAATGAGCAGTTCTTC
CASSDPGGNEQFF
>TRBD1|NA|TRBJ2-7|TRBV27
TGTGCCAGCACCTTAACTTCCGGGACAGGGAAGCAGTACTTC
CASTLTSGTGKQYF